Included here is one TCR beta chain sequence, with context. Its cognate antigen is unknown. The sample is drawn from a study of blood T cells in healthy people across ages. Study-level background: When template switching was applied, about one barcoded beta molecule was captured per two T cells.

Each donor's blood draw was roughly 10 milliliters of peripheral blood. The authors ran a second PCR of roughly 6 to 12 cycles using a sample-barcoded 5' primer and a J-beta primer mix. The study obtained at least 3 million CDR3-containing paired-end reads from every sample. TCRdb reprocessed the 5' RACE reads with MiXCR, giving one entry per CDR3 protein. Here the sample spans approximately 2,000,000 distinct CDR3 sequences, about 39% being singletons. CDR1 is ENHRY, CDR2 SYGVKD, per germline. The length of the CDR3 is 15 residues. V was pared by 8 bases and J by 5 bases, with 10 bases of the junction left unmatched. Whole-study results and caveats: Naive CD4+ cells and diversity were both higher in long-lived donors than in aged donors.

The rearrangement joins TRBV10-3 to TRBJ1-1, with 11 nucleotides matching TRBD1. The sequence was collected from a human donor in good health. The sequenced material came from blood. The CDR3 nucleotides are TGTGCCATCGTTCGGACAGGGGGCATAATTACTGAAGCTTTCTTT. Translating it yields CAIVRTGGIITEAFF.